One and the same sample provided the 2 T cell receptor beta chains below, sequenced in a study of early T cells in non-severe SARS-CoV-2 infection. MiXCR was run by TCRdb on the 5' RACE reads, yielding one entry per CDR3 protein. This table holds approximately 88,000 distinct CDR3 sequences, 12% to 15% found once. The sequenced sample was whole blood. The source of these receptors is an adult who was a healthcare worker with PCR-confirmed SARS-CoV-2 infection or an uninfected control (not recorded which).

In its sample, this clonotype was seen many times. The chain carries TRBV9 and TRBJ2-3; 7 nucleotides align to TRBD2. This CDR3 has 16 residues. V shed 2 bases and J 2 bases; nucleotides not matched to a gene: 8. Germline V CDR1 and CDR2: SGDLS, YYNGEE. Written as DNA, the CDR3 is TGTGCCAGCAGCGTGTCGTCGGGGGGATCCACAGATACGCAGTATTTT. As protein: CASSVSSGGSTDTQYF.

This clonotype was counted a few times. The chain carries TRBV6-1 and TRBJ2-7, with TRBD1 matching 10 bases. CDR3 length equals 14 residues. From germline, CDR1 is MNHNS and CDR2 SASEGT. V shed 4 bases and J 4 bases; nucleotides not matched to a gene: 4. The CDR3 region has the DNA TGTGCCAGCAGTGGACAGGGGGCGAAGTACGAGCAGTACTTC. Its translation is CASSGQGAKYEQYF.